This T cell receptor beta chain was recorded in a study of response to subunit inactivated influenza vaccine. About this clonotype itself: Its antigen is unknown.

General study findings and limits: The authors put forward the suggestion that each seasonal influenza vaccination may bring in only a limited number of new T cells.

TCRdb re-derived calls from the RT-PCR reads in MiXCR, one entry per CDR3 protein. This table has approximately 170,000 distinct CDR3 sequences, roughly 12% appearing once. Separately, the same data were catalogued under a study of T cells expressing NK-cell markers. That paper notes: The TCR beta cDNA came from 5'RACE template switching with UMIs.

This TCR came from a man aged 50 or older who received an inactivated influenza vaccine. This material consisted of CD8+ T cells sorted from PBMCs, taken about 11 days after vaccination.

CDR3: CATSTEWGRGGSEQYF. CDR3 DNA: TGTGCCACCAGCACCGAGTGGGGAAGAGGGGGGTCCGAGCAGTACTTC. V gene TRBV15 combines with J gene TRBJ2-7; D is possibly TRBD1 or TRBD2 (6 bases each). In germline, CDR1 is LNHNV, CDR2 YYDKDF (reference sequence). This CDR3 spans 16 amino acids. Deletions cut 4 bases from V and 6 bases from J, with 22 bases between.